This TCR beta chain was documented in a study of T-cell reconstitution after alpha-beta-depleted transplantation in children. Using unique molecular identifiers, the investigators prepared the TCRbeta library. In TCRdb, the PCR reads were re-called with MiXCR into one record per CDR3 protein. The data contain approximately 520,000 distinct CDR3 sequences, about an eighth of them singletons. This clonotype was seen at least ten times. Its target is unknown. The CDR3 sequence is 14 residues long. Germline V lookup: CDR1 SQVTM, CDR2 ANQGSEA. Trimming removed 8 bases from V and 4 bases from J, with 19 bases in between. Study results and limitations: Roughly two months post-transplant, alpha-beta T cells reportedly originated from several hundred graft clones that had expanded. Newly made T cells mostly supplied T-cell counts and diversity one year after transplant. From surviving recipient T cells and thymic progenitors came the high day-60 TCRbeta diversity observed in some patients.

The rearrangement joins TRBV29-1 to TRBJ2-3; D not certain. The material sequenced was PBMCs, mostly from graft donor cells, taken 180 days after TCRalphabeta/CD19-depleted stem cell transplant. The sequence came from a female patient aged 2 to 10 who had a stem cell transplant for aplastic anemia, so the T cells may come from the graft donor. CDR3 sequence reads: CSPRLGLSPDTQYF. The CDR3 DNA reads TGCAGCCCCCGGCTAGGTCTAAGCCCAGATACGCAGTATTTT.